This TCR beta chain was sequenced during a study of blood T cell repertoires in COVID-19. V lost 7 bases, J lost 5 bases, and 14 bases lay in between. Germline values: CDR1 LNHDA, CDR2 SQIVND (reference sequence). The CDR3 extends over 13 amino acids. Method: immunoSEQ multiplex PCR; TCRdb's copy keeps in-frame clones and lacks some. The repertoire holds about 200,000 clones, with about 83% as singletons. Source material: peripheral blood. V gene TRBV19 combines with J gene TRBJ2-5; tentative D call: TRBD1 (5 bases). The TCR originated in a woman aged 50 to 60 with acute or convalescent COVID-19. The CDR3 DNA reads as TGTGCCAGTAAAAGGTTAGGGGATGAGACCCAGTACTTC. Protein product: CASKRLGDETQYF.